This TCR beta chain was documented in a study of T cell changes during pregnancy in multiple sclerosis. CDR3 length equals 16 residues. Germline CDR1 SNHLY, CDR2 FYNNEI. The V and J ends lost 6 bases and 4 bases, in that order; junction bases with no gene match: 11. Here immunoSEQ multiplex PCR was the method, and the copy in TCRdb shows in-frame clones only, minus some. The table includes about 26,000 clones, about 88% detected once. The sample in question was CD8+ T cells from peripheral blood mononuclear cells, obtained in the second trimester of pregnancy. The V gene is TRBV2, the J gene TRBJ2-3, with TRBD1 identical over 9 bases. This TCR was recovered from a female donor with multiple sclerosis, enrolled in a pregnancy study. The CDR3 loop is CASSAAGTGLADTQYF. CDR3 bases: TGTGCCAGCAGCGCGGCCGGGACAGGGCTCGCAGATACGCAGTATTTT.